The clone carrying this T cell receptor (beta chain) has ten or more counts. The CDR3 consists of 15 residues. Germline V lookup: CDR1 SNHLY, CDR2 FYNNEI. V lost 6 bases and J lost 4, with 16 bases in between. Using RNA transcripts, the TCR beta CDR3 regions were amplified. RT-PCR in the first round used HTBI primers; a second-round multiplex PCR followed. Via MiXCR, TCRdb re-called the multiplex PCR reads, giving one row per CDR3 protein. The sample has approximately 460,000 distinct CDR3 sequences, 13% to 15% seen once. The record originates from a study of Graves' ophthalmopathy and Graves' hyperthyroidism.

The sequencing input was blood. The TCR comes from a woman aged 25-40 years with Graves' ophthalmopathy. The genes are TRBV2 and TRBJ1-5, with a possible D match to TRBD1 (5 bases). CDR3 nucleotides: TGTGCCAGCAGAGCAAATACGGGGGGGAATCAGCCCCAGCATTTT. Its protein product is CASRANTGGNQPQHF.